This TCR beta chain was captured in a study of regulatory T cells in long-lasting Graves disease. Time point here: persistent/refractory GD, antithyroid drugs over 5 years with positive TRAb. PBMCs were the source of the RNA used for TCR sequencing. Arm-PCR with iRepertoire HTBI primers amplified the CDR3 regions for these TCR beta libraries. Each CDR3 protein is one row after TCRdb ran MiXCR on the multiplex PCR reads. The sample yields hundreds of thousands of distinct CDR3 sequences, less than 25% seen once. This CDR3 region has 16 residues. Germline V gene sequence: CDR1 LGHNA, CDR2 YNFKEQ. General study points: Accuracy may have been reduced by the small sample size.

As regards this clonotype: No antigen is known for it. One end of the junction fails to match germline, which may point to a read error.

The specimen comprised peripheral blood mononuclear cells (PBMCs), sampled when the disease was refractory, from a patient treated with antithyroid drugs. The TCR sequence derives from a female donor with Graves disease. V gene TRBV4-2 combines with J gene TRBJ2-7; D is uncertain. The CDR3, as DNA: TGTGCCAGCAGCAATATTCAGACGGAGATCTCCCACGAGCAGTACTTC. This codes for CASSNIQTEISHEQYF.